The clone carrying this T cell receptor beta chain has more than one count but fewer than ten. Its matching antigen is unknown. TCR cDNA was made by 5'RACE template switching, adding a universal primer site and UMIs. One entry per CDR3 protein results from TCRdb running MiXCR on the 5' RACE reads. Among roughly 320,000 distinct CDR3 sequences listed, roughly 10% were seen once. Deletions cut 4 bases from V and 6 bases from J, with 13 bases between. The germline V gene encodes CDR1 SQVTM and CDR2 ANQGSEA. The CDR3 sequence is 13 residues long. This entry is derived from a study of T cells after yellow fever vaccination. The study, taken as a whole, reports: Booster sampling recovered most clones from primary vaccination (96% CD4, roughly 86% CD8).

The specimen was CD4+ T cells sorted from PBMCs, collected 45 days after the yellow fever booster vaccination. The chain joins TRBV29-1 to TRBJ1-5; no clear D gene. The TCR was taken from a man between 18 and 29 years old who received the YFV17D yellow fever vaccine. CDR3 sequence (DNA): TGCAGCGTTGTAATGGGGTGGGGTCAGCCCCAGCATTTT. This sequence encodes CSVVMGWGQPQHF.